The 27 T cell receptor beta chains below were found in one sample sequenced in a study of T cells in women clearing cervical HPV infection. Sequencing used immunoSEQ multiplex PCR; TCRdb keeps in-frame clones, though not all of them. This repertoire includes 20,000 to 25,000 clones. The sequenced material came from blood buffy coat. The receptors were gathered from a woman aged 18 to 69 with a cervical HPV16 infection that either progressed to CIN3+ or cleared (not recorded which).

A remark on this clone: The read halts 3 residues ahead of the CDR3 end, with the missing end drawn from the germline J gene. The rearrangement uses TRBV7-2 and TRBJ2-1, with 9 nucleotides matching TRBD2. The V gene's germline CDR1 is SGHTA and CDR2 FQGNSA. J was trimmed by 5 bases and V by 2 bases; bases with no gene match: 4. There are 15 residues in the CDR3. CDR3 bases read: TGTGCCAGCAGCTTAAGTCTAGCGGGACACAATGAG. This gives the protein CASSLSLAGHNE. The whole CDR3 protein reads CASSLSLAGHNEQFF. The full variable domain, with the rest looked up from reference TRBV7-2 and TRBJ2-1, is GAGVSQSPSNKVTEKGKDVELRCDPISGHTALYWYRQSLGQGLEFLIYFQGNSAPDKSGLPSDRFSAERTGGSVSTLTIQRTQQEDSAVYLCASSLSLAGHNEQFFGPGTRLTVL.

On this clone itself: The CDR3 extends 3 residues past the end of the read, so its final part is completed from the germline J gene. The chain recombines TRBV7-2 with TRBJ2-5, with TRBD1 as a possible D gene (6 bases). From germline, CDR1 is SGHTA and CDR2 FQGNSA. V gave up 2 bases and J gave up 5 bases, with 15 bases separating them. The CDR3 loop spans 15 amino acids. Partial CDR3 DNA: TGTGCCAGCAGCTTAAACGGCAGGGGTCAGGAGACC. Its translation is CASSLNGRGQET. The full CDR3 protein reads CASSLNGRGQETQYF.

Of note for this clone: The CDR3 is cut off 3 residues early in the read; its end comes from the germline J gene. V gene TRBV30 combines with J gene TRBJ2-7; D unresolved. CDR3 length equals 12 residues. Germline CDR1 GTSNPN, CDR2 SVGIG (reference sequence). V lost 2 bases and J 3 bases, leaving 8 bases between the germline ends. CDR3 DNA, as far as it was read: TGTGCCTGGAGTTTGTCGGTCTACGAG. It translates to CAWSLSVYE. The CDR3, in full, reads CAWSLSVYEQYF. Looking up the rest from reference TRBV30 and TRBJ2-7 gives the full variable domain: SQTIHQWPATLVQPVGSPLSLECTVEGTSNPNLYWYRQAAGRGLQLLFYSVGIGQISSEVPQNLSASRPQDRQFILSSKKLLLSDSGFYLCAWSLSVYEQYFGPGTRLTVT.

This clone is identified as medium-sized from frequency. The read ends 3 residues before the CDR3 terminus; that terminus is restored from the germline J gene. This chain uses TRBV10-1 with TRBJ2-3; TRBD2 matches 8 bases. From germline, CDR1 is WNHNN and CDR2 SYGVQD (reference sequence). Trimming at V came to 2 bases and at J to 3 bases, leaving 1 base not matched to a gene. This CDR3 contains 14 residues. The chain's CDR3 is CASSEGLATDTQYF. Partial CDR3 DNA: TGCGCCAGCAGTGAGGGACTAGCAACAGATACG.

On this clone itself: With the read ending 3 residues before the CDR3 end, the germline J gene is used to fill in that end. The chain uses TRBV5-5 and TRBJ2-5, with 9 nucleotides matching TRBD1. The germline CDR1 and CDR2 sequences are SGHKS and YYEKEE (reference sequence). This CDR3 has 15 amino acids. With 0 bases clipped from V and 5 bases from J, the junction kept 5 bases outside the gene matches. Partial CDR3 DNA: TGTGCCAGCAGCTTGGAGGCACAGGGGGCGGAGACC. This translates into CASSLEAQGAET. The CDR3 as a whole reads CASSLEAQGAETQYF.

Points on this clone: The read falls 3 residues short of the CDR3 end, and the missing part is taken from the germline J gene. The chain recombines TRBV5-1 with TRBJ1-3; unclear D gene. The germline V and J ends were trimmed by 7 bases and 8 bases, with 16 bases remaining between them. Germline-derived CDR1 and CDR2 are SGHRS and YFSETQ. The length of the CDR3 is 13 residues. The part of the CDR3 DNA that was read is TGCGCCAGCCGTTACTCATCCGGTCACACC. It yields the protein CASRYSSGHT. In full, the CDR3 is CASRYSSGHTIYF.

A remark on this clone: The CDR3 end lies 3 residues beyond the end of the read and is filled in from the germline J gene. The chain uses TRBV28 and TRBJ1-6; possible D gene TRBD1, 6 bases. CDR1 is MDHEN and CDR2 is SYDVKM in the germline V gene. Trimming left V 5 bases short and J 5 bases short, with 13 bases between. The CDR3 spans 15 residues. The CDR3 is CASSPSGHNNSPLHF. The part of the CDR3 DNA that was read is TGTGCCAGCAGTCCATCGGGACATAATAATTCACCC.

As regards this clone: The CDR3 end lies 3 residues beyond the end of the read and is filled in from the germline J gene. The rearrangement joins TRBV5-4 to TRBJ2-3; D possibly corresponds to TRBD2 (6 bases). Germline V gives CDR1 SGHNT, CDR2 YYREEE (reference sequence). Trimming stripped 4 bases from V and 6 bases from J, with 15 bases between. This CDR3 region has 14 residues. CDR3 region: CASSRSSAGDTQYF. The sequenced CDR3 bases are TGTGCCAGCAGCAGGAGCTCGGCGGGGGATACG.

A remark on this clone: The read stops 3 residues short of the end of the CDR3; the missing end is completed from the germline J gene. This chain uses TRBV30 with TRBJ1-4; TRBD1 agrees at 9 bases. V shed 6 bases, J shed 4 bases, and the junction held 3 bases outside the gene matches. The CDR3 runs to 13 residues. Germline V gene lookup returns CDR1 GTSNPN and CDR2 SVGIG (reference sequence). The CDR3 here is CACSTGGNEKLFF. The sequenced CDR3 bases are TGTGCCTGCTCGACAGGGGGTAATGAAAAA.

To note about this clone: Read sequence stops 3 residues before the CDR3 end, and the germline J gene provides the missing end. This chain connects TRBV6-2 or TRBV6-3 to TRBJ2-1, with 13 bases matching TRBD2. After removal of 6 bases from V and 5 bases from J, the junction contained 7 bases not matched to a gene. This CDR3 comprises 16 residues. Germline CDR1 reads MNHEY; CDR2 reads SVGEGT. The sequenced part of the CDR3 DNA is TGTGCCAGCAGAAGCACTAGCGGGGGGGGCGACAATGAG. Translation gives CASRSTSGGGDNE. The full-length CDR3 reads as CASRSTSGGGDNEQFF.

Regarding this clone: The read halts 3 residues ahead of the CDR3 end, with the missing end drawn from the germline J gene. The chain uses TRBV6-1 and TRBJ2-3, with TRBD2 matching over 7 bases. V gave up 0 bases and J gave up 3 bases; unmatched junction bases: 3. The germline CDR1 and CDR2 sequences are MNHNS and SASEGT. The CDR3 contains 15 residues. The CDR3 bases that were read are TGTGCCAGCAGTGAAGCTTTGGGGGGGACAGATACG. Protein: CASSEALGGTDT. The full CDR3 sequence reads CASSEALGGTDTQYF.

Turning to this clone: From the germline J gene comes the end of the CDR3, since the read stops 3 residues before it. The chain links TRBV5-1 to TRBJ2-7, with TRBD1 matching over 10 bases. CDR3 length equals 15 residues. Trimming cost V 4 bases and J 0 bases; bases outside gene matches: 4. Per germline, CDR1 SGHRS and CDR2 YFSETQ. Partial CDR3 DNA: TGCGCCAGCAGCCTCGGGACAGGGGCCTCCTACGAG. Its protein product is CASSLGTGASYE. The full-length CDR3 reads as CASSLGTGASYEQYF.

A remark on this clone: The sequenced fragment ends 3 residues before the CDR3 boundary, so the rest is inferred from the germline J gene. The V and J genes are TRBV7-8 and TRBJ2-5; D unresolved. Germline V CDR1 and CDR2: SGHVS, FQNEAQ. CDR3 length: 14 residues. Between the trimmed V and J ends, which lost 5 bases and 5 bases, there was a span of 15 bases. The CDR3 bases that were read are TGTGCCAGCAGCGGCCGCGGTTCCGGCGAGACC. This encodes CASSGRGSGET. In full, the CDR3 reads CASSGRGSGETQYF.

Remarks on this clone: The sequence runs out 3 residues before the end of the CDR3; the remainder is reconstructed from the germline J gene. The chain uses TRBV2 and TRBJ2-1; 16 bases line up with TRBD2. Germline values: CDR1 SNHLY, CDR2 FYNNEI. Germline trimming cut 4 bases from V and 0 bases from J; bases unmatched to any gene: 6. The length of the CDR3 is 19 residues. The CDR3 region is CASSGGGLAGGSSYNEQFF. The sequenced CDR3 bases are TGTGCCAGCAGTGGGGGGGGACTAGCGGGAGGGTCCTCCTACAATGAG.

On this clone itself: The CDR3 end is not reached by the read, which stops 3 residues before it; the germline J gene fills it in. The chain couples TRBV18 to TRBJ2-1, with D perhaps TRBD1 (7 bases). Germline assignment: CDR1 KGHSH and CDR2 LQKENI. Deletions cut 3 bases from V and 9 bases from J, with 18 bases between. This CDR3 is 15 amino acids long. CDR3 sequence reads: CASSPGGTVLLEQFF. The DNA read from the CDR3 is TGTGCCAGCTCACCGGGCGGGACAGTTCTTCTTGAG.

As for this clone: The sequence runs out 3 residues before the end of the CDR3; the remainder is reconstructed from the germline J gene. The J gene is TRBJ2-7, the V gene TRBV18, with TRBD2 matching over 8 bases. The V segment lost 0 bases and the J segment 5 bases; nucleotides outside the gene matches: 12. The V gene's germline CDR1 is KGHSH and CDR2 LQKENI. This CDR3 spans 17 amino acids. The DNA read from the CDR3 is TGTGCCAGCTCACCACCGTCTGCCGGGACTAGGTCCCACGAG. Protein product: CASSPPSAGTRSHE. The full CDR3 is CASSPPSAGTRSHEQYF.

As regards this clone: The CDR3 end lies 3 residues beyond the end of the read and is filled in from the germline J gene. This rearrangement joins TRBV15 to TRBJ1-2; 8 positions agree with TRBD1. Germline values: CDR1 LNHNV, CDR2 YYDKDF (reference sequence). The CDR3 has 15 residues. Trimming removed 1 base from V and 6 bases from J; junction bases left unmatched: 7. CDR3 bases read: TGTGCCACCAGCAGAGCAGGGGGCCTCGGAAATGGC. Protein product: CATSRAGGLGNG. The CDR3 as a whole reads CATSRAGGLGNGYTF.

A note on this clone: From the germline J gene comes the end of the CDR3, since the read stops 3 residues before it. The rearrangement uses TRBV7-9 and TRBJ2-7, with TRBD1 as a possible D gene (5 bases). V gave up 1 base and J gave up 5 bases, with 9 bases separating them. CDR3 length: 13 residues. CDR1 and CDR2 from the germline V gene are SEHNR and FQNEAQ (reference sequence). The DNA read from the CDR3 is TGTGCCAGCAGCTTAGTAGGGGTCCACGAG. Protein product: CASSLVGVHE. The whole CDR3 sequence is CASSLVGVHEQYF.

This clone shows up as medium-sized by frequency. The read comes to an end 3 residues before the CDR3 does, leaving the germline J gene to fill in the end. The V gene is TRBV20-1, the J gene TRBJ2-1; 13 bases match TRBD2. CDR1 DFQATT and CDR2 SNEGSKA come from the germline V gene (reference sequence). V gave up 4 bases and J gave up 6 bases; unmatched junction bases: 6. The CDR3 covers 15 residues. CDR3 DNA, as far as it was read: TGCAGTGCTACCTGGGGACTAGCGGGGAGCAATGAG. Translating gives CSATWGLAGSNE. The whole CDR3 is CSATWGLAGSNEQFF.

Worth noting for this clone: The DNA ends 3 residues before the CDR3 does, and the rest of the CDR3 is filled in from the germline J gene. J is TRBJ2-7 and V is TRBV4-2, with TRBD2 identical over 7 bases. Germline V gene data show CDR1 as LGHNA and CDR2 as YNFKEQ. After removal of 1 base from V and 5 bases from J, the junction contained 11 bases not matched to a gene. The CDR3 runs 16 residues. The CDR3 spells CASSQGGREAIDEQYF. The sequenced part of the CDR3 DNA is TGTGCCAGCAGCCAAGGGGGCCGGGAGGCGATCGACGAG.

As regards this clone: The read halts 3 residues ahead of the CDR3 end, with the missing end drawn from the germline J gene. This rearrangement joins TRBV18 to TRBJ1-3; D not resolved. V was trimmed by 0 bases and J by 0 bases, leaving 6 bases between them. Germline CDR1 KGHSH, CDR2 LQKENI. The CDR3 contains 15 residues. CDR3 in amino acids: CASSPPPGSGNTIYF. CDR3 DNA, as far as it was read: TGTGCCAGCTCACCACCTCCGGGCTCTGGAAACACC.

Comments on this clone: The read halts 3 residues ahead of the CDR3 end, with the missing end drawn from the germline J gene. The chain joins TRBV28 to TRBJ2-7, with a weak D call TRBD2 (5 bases). This CDR3 spans 15 amino acids. The V end was cut by 6 bases, the J end by 1 base, with 16 bases between. CDR1 and CDR2 from the germline V gene are MDHEN and SYDVKM. The CDR3 spells CASSKRREGSYEQYF. The covered CDR3 bases are TGTGCCAGCAGCAAAAGACGAGAGGGTTCCTACGAG.

About this clone itself: The CDR3 end is not reached by the read, which stops 3 residues before it; the germline J gene fills it in. The chain couples TRBV6-2 or TRBV6-3 to TRBJ2-1; D is unclear. Germline V CDR1 and CDR2: MNHEY, SVGEGT. The CDR3 contains 12 residues. Trimming stripped 4 bases from V and 7 bases from J, with 8 bases between. The sequenced part of the CDR3 DNA is TGTGCCAGCAGTTTTAGGGTAAATGAG. Encoded protein: CASSFRVNE. The whole CDR3 protein is CASSFRVNEQFF.

Comment on this clone: The read finishes 3 residues shy of the CDR3 end, and the germline J gene is used to complete it. The V and J genes are TRBV12-3 or TRBV12-4 and TRBJ2-7; the match to TRBD2 covers 8 bases. This CDR3 region has 15 residues. V lost 6 bases to trimming and J lost 6 bases; unmatched junction nucleotides: 13. The CDR3: CASSPGTSPTGEQYF. The CDR3 DNA, read in part, is TGTGCCAGCAGCCCCGGGACTAGTCCCACCGGCGAG.

CDR3 residues: CATSGLASSYNEQFF. The covered CDR3 bases are TGTGCCACCTCTGGATTAGCGAGCTCCTACAATGAG. The chain carries TRBV19 and TRBJ2-1, with D perhaps matching TRBD2 (5 bases). Coverage ceases 3 residues before the CDR3 finishes, and the germline J gene fills in the end. This CDR3 spans 15 amino acids. Deletions cut 10 bases from V and 0 bases from J, with 16 bases between. CDR1 and CDR2 (germline): LNHDA, SQIVND (reference sequence).

On this clone itself: The read is 3 residues too short to cover the CDR3 end, so that end is filled in from the germline J gene. The rearrangement links TRBV5-1 to TRBJ2-1; a possible D gene is TRBD2 (5 bases). The CDR3 totals 14 residues. Trimming took 0 bases from V and 7 from J, leaving 11 bases between them. From germline, CDR1 is SGHRS and CDR2 YFSETQ. The CDR3 DNA, read in part, is TGCGCCAGCAGCTTGGTTGAGGGCCGAAATGAG. Translated: CASSLVEGRNE. The complete CDR3 sequence is CASSLVEGRNEQFF.

Details on this clone: The CDR3 extends 3 residues past the end of the read, so its final part is completed from the germline J gene. V and J are TRBV28 and TRBJ1-2; 11 nucleotides align to TRBD1. The CDR3 is 14 residues long. The V and J ends lost 4 bases and 6 bases, in that order; junction bases with no gene match: 4. Per germline, CDR1 MDHEN and CDR2 SYDVKM. The sequenced CDR3 bases are TGTGCCAGCAGTTCCTGGACAGGGGGCGATGGC. This translates into CASSSWTGGDG. The whole CDR3 reads CASSSWTGGDGYTF.